The TCR beta chain described here comes from a study of T-cell reconstitution after alpha-beta-depleted transplantation in children. Unique molecular identifiers were used in preparing the TCRbeta library. TCRdb itself ran the PCR reads through MiXCR, one entry per CDR3 protein. Of about 420,000 distinct CDR3 sequences in the sample, under 20% were seen once. Worth noting for this clonotype: As yet, its antigen is unknown.

Broader study findings: The study reportedly traced alpha-beta T cells about two months after transplant to several hundred expanded graft clones. A year had passed since transplant, and T-cell counts and diversity by then came mostly from newly produced T cells. After transplant, high TCRbeta diversity at day 60 in some patients arose from surviving recipient T cells and thymic progenitors.

Germline V gives CDR1 SEHNR, CDR2 FQNEAQ (reference sequence). The CDR3 covers 16 residues. V lost 4 bases and J 1 base, leaving 14 bases between the germline ends. This chain links TRBV7-9 with TRBJ2-1, with D possibly being TRBD1 or TRBD2 (5 bases each). The clonotype originates from a boy in the first two years of life who had a stem cell transplant for Wiskott-Aldrich syndrome, so the T cells may come from the graft donor. This material consisted of PBMCs, mostly from graft donor cells, taken 360 days after TCRalphabeta/CD19-depleted stem cell transplant. CDR3 in amino acids: CASSSRGVGSYNEQFF. The CDR3 bases are TGTGCCAGCAGCTCCCGAGGGGTAGGGTCCTACAATGAGCAGTTCTTC. The whole variable domain, filled in from reference TRBV7-9 and TRBJ2-1, reads DTGVSQNPRHKITKRGQNVTFRCDPISEHNRLYWYRQTLGQGPEFLTYFQNEAQLEKSRLLSDRFSAERPKGSFSTLEIQRTEQGDSAMYLCASSSRGVGSYNEQFFGPGTRLTVL.